Following are 17 T cell receptor beta chains from one sample sequenced in a study of CD8 T cells in ankylosing spondylitis. TCRdb reanalysed the 5' RACE reads using MiXCR and keeps one entry per CDR3 protein. This table holds approximately 350,000 distinct CDR3 sequences, about 14% found once. Source material: blood, either unsorted or a sorted T cell fraction (not recorded which). The receptors were gathered from a male donor with ankylosing spondylitis or in good health (not recorded which).

The chain combines TRBV5-1 with TRBJ1-2; D remains unclear. With 4 bases removed from V and 8 bases from J, the gap between germline ends came to 15 bases. The V gene's germline CDR1 is SGHRS and CDR2 YFSETQ. This CDR3 spans 13 amino acids. The CDR3 sequence is CASSAGMAVGYTF. The CDR3 coding sequence is TGCGCCAGCAGCGCCGGGATGGCCGTGGGCTACACCTTC.

The rearrangement links TRBV19 to TRBJ1-5; unclear D gene. The CDR3 extends over 15 amino acids. CDR1 is LNHDA and CDR2 is SQIVND in the germline V gene (reference sequence). Trimming shortened V by 1 base and J by 3 bases, and 10 bases separated the two germline ends. CDR3 residues: CASSIGQLNNQPQHF. In DNA, the CDR3 is TGTGCCAGTAGTATAGGGCAGCTAAACAATCAGCCCCAGCATTTT.

The table lists this clonotype with a few counts. This chain connects TRBV9 to TRBJ1-6; D call uncertain. The CDR3 is 14 residues long. The V and J ends lost 0 bases and 3 bases respectively, with 4 bases between them. CDR1 SGDLS and CDR2 YYNGEE come from the germline V gene. The CDR3: CASSVDGYNSPLHF. The CDR3 DNA sequence: TGTGCCAGCAGCGTAGACGGCTATAATTCACCCCTCCACTTT.

The chain links TRBV12-3 or TRBV12-4 to TRBJ2-7; D perhaps matches TRBD2 (6 bases). Trimming stripped 6 bases from V and 7 bases from J, with 16 bases between. The CDR3 has 13 amino acids. The CDR3: CASSGRRGREQYF. The CDR3 nucleotides read TGTGCCAGCAGCGGGCGGCGGGGTCGGGAGCAGTACTTC.

In the case of this clonotype: At one boundary the junction diverges from the germline segment, which might be a read error. The chain combines TRBV11-2 with TRBJ2-5; TRBD1 matches 7 bases. Per the germline V gene, CDR1 is SGHAT and CDR2 is FQNNGV. This CDR3 has 14 residues. The CDR3 DNA follows: TGTGCCACCAGCTACCCCGGGACAGTGACGGCCCAGTACTTC. This gives the protein CATSYPGTVTAQYF.

The gene calls are TRBV10-3 and TRBJ2-5, with 10 bases aligning to TRBD1. The V gene's germline CDR1 is ENHRY and CDR2 SYGVKD. V lost 4 bases to trimming and J lost 4 bases; unmatched junction nucleotides: 24. This CDR3 contains 21 residues. The CDR3 is CAISAVDSRQGASWGSETQYF. CDR3 sequence (DNA): TGTGCCATCAGTGCCGTCGACTCGAGACAGGGGGCTTCATGGGGGTCAGAGACCCAGTACTTC.

This clonotype was picked up a small number of times. The chain recombines TRBV5-4 with TRBJ1-1; D ambiguous. Germline CDR1 reads SGHNT; CDR2 reads YYREEE (reference sequence). The CDR3 sequence is 18 residues long. The V gene lost 3 bases and the J gene lost 4 bases, with 25 bases spanning the gap. The CDR3 bases are TGTGCCAGCAGCTCCGATTCTCTGGCCGCCAAGACGGGCACTGAAGCTTTCTTT. This gives the protein CASSSDSLAAKTGTEAFF.

This clonotype came up a few times. The CDR3 spells CASSWTGISYEQYF. CDR3 bases: TGTGCCAGCAGTTGGACAGGGATCTCCTACGAGCAGTACTTC. This rearrangement joins TRBV3-1 to TRBJ2-7; 8 nucleotides line up with TRBD1. This CDR3 region has 14 residues. V gave up 6 bases and J gave up 0 bases; unmatched junction bases: 4. In germline, CDR1 is LGHDT, CDR2 YNNKEL (reference sequence).

This clonotype was detected a few times. The chain recombines TRBV5-1 with TRBJ2-4, with 12 bases matching TRBD1. The germline CDR1 and CDR2 sequences are SGHRS and YFSETQ. Trimming cost V 3 bases and J 8 bases; bases outside gene matches: 6. The length of the CDR3 is 15 residues. The DNA of the CDR3 is TGCGCCAGCAGCTCGGGGACAGGGGGCGCATACATTCAGTACTTC. Translated: CASSSGTGGAYIQYF.

The V gene is TRBV14, the J gene TRBJ1-2; D is possibly TRBD1 (5 bases). The CDR3 extends over 13 amino acids. Germline CDR1 reads SGHDN; CDR2 reads FVKESK. V was trimmed by 6 bases and J by 4 bases, leaving 12 bases between them. The CDR3 loop reads CASRKGRTYGYTF. The CDR3 nucleotides read TGTGCCAGCAGAAAGGGACGCACCTATGGCTACACCTTC.

This chain uses TRBV24-1 with TRBJ2-1, with 7 positions matching TRBD1. The CDR3 contains 16 residues. Germline assignment: CDR1 KGHDR and CDR2 SFDVKD. Trimming cost V 4 bases and J 6 bases; bases outside gene matches: 11. CDR3: CATSDPTGSTVNEQFF. The CDR3 nucleotides read TGTGCCACCAGTGACCCGACAGGGAGTACGGTCAATGAGCAGTTCTTC.

A few counts support this clonotype. The genes are TRBV3-1 and TRBJ2-5; D is tentatively TRBD1 or TRBD2 (6 bases each). The V gene's germline CDR1 is LGHDT and CDR2 YNNKEL (reference sequence). The CDR3 is 16 amino acids. V was pared by 4 bases and J by 5 bases, with 20 bases between. As DNA, the CDR3 is TGTGCCAGCAGCCTATACCAGGGCCTAGGGGGGGAGACCCAGTACTTC. Protein: CASSLYQGLGGETQYF.

V usage is TRBV29-1 and J usage is TRBJ2-3; D might be TRBD1 (5 bases). CDR1 SQVTM and CDR2 ANQGSEA come from the germline V gene. With 7 bases removed from V and 4 bases from J, the gap between germline ends came to 12 bases. The CDR3 has 12 amino acids. The CDR3 loop reads CSATIGADTQYF. Here the CDR3 DNA reads TGCAGCGCCACAATAGGGGCAGATACGCAGTATTTT.

This chain joins TRBV5-1 and TRBJ1-6, with 7 bases lining up with TRBD1. The CDR3 is 15 amino acids. With V trimmed by 4 bases and J by 8 bases, 9 bases remained unmatched. CDR1 SGHRS and CDR2 YFSETQ come from the germline V gene. The CDR3 sequence is CASSPMTGLDSPLHF. CDR3 nucleotide sequence: TGCGCCAGCAGCCCCATGACAGGGCTTGATTCACCCCTCCACTTT.

The chain employs TRBV18 and TRBJ2-7; D not certain. V shed 3 bases and J shed 6 bases, with 12 bases lying between them. This CDR3 is built from 13 residues. The germline CDR1 and CDR2 sequences are KGHSH and LQKENI. The CDR3 DNA is TGTGCCAGCTCACCGAGGACCCATGGCGAGCAGTACTTC. Its translation: CASSPRTHGEQYF.

This clonotype was observed a handful of times. CDR3 sequence: CASSLVQGFSYEQYF. CDR3 nucleotides: TGTGCCAGCAGCTTGGTACAGGGATTCTCCTACGAGCAGTACTTC. The J gene is TRBJ2-7, the V gene TRBV7-2; possibly TRBD1 for D (6 bases). V was trimmed by 3 bases and J by 0 bases, leaving 12 bases between them. This CDR3 comprises 15 residues. CDR1 and CDR2 from the germline V gene are SGHTA and FQGNSA.

This clonotype was counted a few times. The chain has TRBV29-1 and TRBJ1-2, with a possible D match to TRBD1 (5 bases). The CDR3 runs to 13 residues. Germline CDR1 SQVTM, CDR2 ANQGSEA. Trimming took 7 bases from V and 2 from J, leaving 14 bases between them. In nucleotides, the CDR3 is TGCAGCGCCGGACAAGGGGCGAACTATGGCTACACCTTC. The encoded protein is CSAGQGANYGYTF.